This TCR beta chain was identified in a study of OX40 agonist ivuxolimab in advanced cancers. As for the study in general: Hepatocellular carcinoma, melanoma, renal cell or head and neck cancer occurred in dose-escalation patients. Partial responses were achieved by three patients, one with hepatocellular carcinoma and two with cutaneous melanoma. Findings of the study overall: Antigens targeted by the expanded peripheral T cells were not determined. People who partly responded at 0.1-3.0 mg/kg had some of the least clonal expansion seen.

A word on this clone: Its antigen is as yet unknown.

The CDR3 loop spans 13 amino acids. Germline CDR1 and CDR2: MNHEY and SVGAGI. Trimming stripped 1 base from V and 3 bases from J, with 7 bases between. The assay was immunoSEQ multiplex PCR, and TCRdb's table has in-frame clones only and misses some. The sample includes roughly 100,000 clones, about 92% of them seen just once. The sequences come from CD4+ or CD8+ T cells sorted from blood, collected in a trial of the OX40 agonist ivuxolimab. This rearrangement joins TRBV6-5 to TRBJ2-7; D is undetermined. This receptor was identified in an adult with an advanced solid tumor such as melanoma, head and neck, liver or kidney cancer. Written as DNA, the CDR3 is TGTGCCAGCAGTTACTACGACGGCTACGAGCAGTACTTC. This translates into CASSYYDGYEQYF.